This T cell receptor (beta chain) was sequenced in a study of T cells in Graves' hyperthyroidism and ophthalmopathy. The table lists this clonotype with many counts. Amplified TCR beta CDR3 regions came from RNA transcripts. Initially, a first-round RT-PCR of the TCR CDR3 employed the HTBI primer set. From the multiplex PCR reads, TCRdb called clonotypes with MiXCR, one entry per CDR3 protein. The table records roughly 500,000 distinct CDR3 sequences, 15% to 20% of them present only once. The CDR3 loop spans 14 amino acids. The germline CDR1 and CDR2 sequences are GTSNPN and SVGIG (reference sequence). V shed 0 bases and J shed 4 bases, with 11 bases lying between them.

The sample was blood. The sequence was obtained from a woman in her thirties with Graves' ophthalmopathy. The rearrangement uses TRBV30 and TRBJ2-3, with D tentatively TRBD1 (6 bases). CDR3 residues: CAWSVLKGADTQYF. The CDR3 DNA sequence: TGTGCCTGGAGTGTACTAAAGGGGGCAGATACGCAGTATTTT. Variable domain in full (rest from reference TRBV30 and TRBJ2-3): SQTIHQWPATLVQPVGSPLSLECTVEGTSNPNLYWYRQAAGRGLQLLFYSVGIGQISSEVPQNLSASRPQDRQFILSSKKLLLSDSGFYLCAWSVLKGADTQYFGPGTRLTVL.